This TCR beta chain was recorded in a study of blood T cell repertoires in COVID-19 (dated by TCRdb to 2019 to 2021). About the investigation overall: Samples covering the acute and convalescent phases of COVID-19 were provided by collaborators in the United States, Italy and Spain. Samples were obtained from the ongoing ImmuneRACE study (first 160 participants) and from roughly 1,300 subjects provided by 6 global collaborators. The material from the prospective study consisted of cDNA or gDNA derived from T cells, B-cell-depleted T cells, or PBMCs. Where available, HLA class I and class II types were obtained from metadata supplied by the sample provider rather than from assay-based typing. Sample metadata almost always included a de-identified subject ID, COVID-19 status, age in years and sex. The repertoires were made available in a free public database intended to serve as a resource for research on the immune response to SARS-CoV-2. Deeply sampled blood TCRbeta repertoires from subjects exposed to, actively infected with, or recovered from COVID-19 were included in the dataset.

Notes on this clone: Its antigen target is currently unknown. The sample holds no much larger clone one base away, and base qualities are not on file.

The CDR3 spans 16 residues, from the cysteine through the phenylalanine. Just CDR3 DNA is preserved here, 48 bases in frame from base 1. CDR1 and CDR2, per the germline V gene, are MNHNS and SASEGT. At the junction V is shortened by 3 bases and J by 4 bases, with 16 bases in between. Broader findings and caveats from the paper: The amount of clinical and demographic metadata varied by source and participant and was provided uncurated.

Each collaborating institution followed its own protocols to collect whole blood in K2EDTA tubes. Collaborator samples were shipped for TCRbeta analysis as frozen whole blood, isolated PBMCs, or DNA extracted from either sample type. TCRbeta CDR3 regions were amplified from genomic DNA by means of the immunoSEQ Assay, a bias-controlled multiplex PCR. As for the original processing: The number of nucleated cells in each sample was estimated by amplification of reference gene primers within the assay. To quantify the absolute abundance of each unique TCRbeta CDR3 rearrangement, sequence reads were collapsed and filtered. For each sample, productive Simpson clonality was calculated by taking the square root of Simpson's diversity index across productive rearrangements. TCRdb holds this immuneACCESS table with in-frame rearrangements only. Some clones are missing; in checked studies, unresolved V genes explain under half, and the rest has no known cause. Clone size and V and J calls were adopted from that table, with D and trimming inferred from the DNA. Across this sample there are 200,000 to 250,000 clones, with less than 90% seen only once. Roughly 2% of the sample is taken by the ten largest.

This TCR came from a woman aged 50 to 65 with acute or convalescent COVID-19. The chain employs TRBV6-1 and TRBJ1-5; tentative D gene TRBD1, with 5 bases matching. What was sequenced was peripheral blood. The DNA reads TGTGCCAGCAGTGATAGGGGTAGGGGCGCGAATCAGCCCCAGCATTTT. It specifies CASSDRGRGANQPQHF.